This entry lists 15 T cell receptor beta chains sequenced from one sample in a study of blood T cells in healthy people across ages. Then a second PCR, running roughly 6 to 11 cycles, was carried out with a sample-barcoded 5' primer and a J-beta primer mix. TCRdb re-derived calls from the 5' RACE reads in MiXCR, one entry per CDR3 protein. The table has 750,000 or so distinct CDR3 sequences, just under 25% seen once; the top ten hold 9.4%. This sample was also put to use in a study of T cells of mothers and their children.

Material: blood. The receptor source for this set is a boy aged 5-17 years in good health.

The chain carries TRBV15 and TRBJ1-1, with a tentative D call TRBD1 (6 bases). The germline CDR1 and CDR2 sequences are LNHNV and YYDKDF (reference sequence). V shed 5 bases and J shed 1 base, with 14 bases lying between them. The CDR3 extends over 15 amino acids. CDR3 in amino acids: CATSPGTHKNTEAFF. The DNA for the CDR3 is TGTGCCACCAGCCCCGGGACACACAAGAACACTGAAGCTTTCTTT.

This clonotype has a handful of counts. The V and J genes are TRBV10-3 and TRBJ2-1; 10 bases align to TRBD2. The V and J ends lost 2 bases and 8 bases, in that order; junction bases with no gene match: 21. The CDR3 spans 20 residues. CDR1 is ENHRY and CDR2 is SYGVKD in the germline V gene. The DNA of the CDR3 is TGTGCCATCAGTGAGCCCGAGGTCCGTGCTAGCGGGAGTATTGGCGATGAGCAGTTCTTC. Its translation is CAISEPEVRASGSIGDEQFF.

The chain combines TRBV12-3 or TRBV12-4 with TRBJ2-1; D may correspond to TRBD1 or TRBD2 (5 bases each). Deletions cut 6 bases from V and 15 bases from J, with 18 bases between. The length of the CDR3 is 12 residues. CDR3 DNA sequence: TGTGCCAGCAGCCCCGTAGGGGCTAGCCCGTTCTTC. Protein product: CASSPVGASPFF.

CDR3 sequence reads: CASSNKRDRGIEETQYF. The CDR3 coding sequence is TGTGCCAGCAGCAACAAACGGGACAGGGGGATTGAGGAGACCCAGTACTTC. The genes are TRBV3-1 and TRBJ2-5, with 11 bases that match TRBD1. Per germline, CDR1 LGHDT and CDR2 YNNKEL (reference sequence). V lost 5 bases and J lost 5; bases outside the gene matches: 13. CDR3 length: 17 amino acids.

This clonotype was seen only a few times. The chain joins TRBV7-2 to TRBJ2-1; D gene ambiguous. Per germline, CDR1 SGHTA and CDR2 FQGNSA. Trimming removed 4 bases from V and 2 bases from J, with 15 bases in between. This CDR3 has 16 residues. The CDR3 nucleotides read TGTGCCAGCAGCTCCCCGGTTGCGGTTGCCTACAATGAGCAGTTCTTC. Its translation: CASSSPVAVAYNEQFF.

The chain recombines TRBV7-2 with TRBJ1-5; D gene uncertain. CDR3 length: 13 residues. CDR1 SGHTA and CDR2 FQGNSA come from the germline V gene. V dropped 1 base and J dropped 4 bases, with 5 bases sitting between them. The CDR3 DNA follows: TGTGCCAGCAGCTTAGTAGCGAATCAGCCCCAGCATTTT. Its translation is CASSLVANQPQHF.

In this sample, this clonotype turned up once. The chain combines TRBV6-6 with TRBJ2-1, with D perhaps matching TRBD1 (6 bases). Per germline, CDR1 MNHNY and CDR2 SVGAGI (reference sequence). Deletions cut 5 bases from V and 2 bases from J, with 13 bases between. This CDR3 region has 15 residues. CDR3 amino acids: CASSLQGPTYNEQFF. CDR3 bases: TGTGCCAGCAGTCTACAGGGCCCCACCTACAATGAGCAGTTCTTC.

This sequence joins TRBV4-2 and TRBJ1-2; D gene uncertain. The germline gives CDR1 LGHNA, CDR2 YNFKEQ. V was trimmed by 0 bases and J by 2 bases, leaving 10 bases between them. The CDR3 loop spans 15 amino acids. This CDR3 reads CASSQETGVNYGYTF. The CDR3 DNA follows: TGTGCCAGCAGCCAAGAGACCGGGGTGAACTATGGCTACACCTTC.

The rearrangement uses TRBV6-1 and TRBJ2-1, with TRBD2 matching over 12 bases. This CDR3 spans 19 amino acids. Trimming took 7 bases from V and 1 from J; bases not matched to a gene: 14. Per the germline V gene, CDR1 is MNHNS and CDR2 is SASEGT. The CDR3 DNA reads as TGTGCCAGCAAGCGGACTAGCGGGACACCCGGGGGGTCCTACAATGAGCAGTTCTTC. As protein: CASKRTSGTPGGSYNEQFF.

This clonotype was picked up a small number of times. This chain uses TRBV6-6 with TRBJ1-1; 7 nucleotides match TRBD1. The CDR3 length is 14 residues. With V trimmed by 4 bases and J by 5 bases, 7 bases remained unmatched. The germline gives CDR1 MNHNY, CDR2 SVGAGI (reference sequence). Here the CDR3 reads CASSSSQGGTEAFF. The CDR3 DNA follows: TGTGCCAGCAGTTCCTCTCAGGGGGGTACTGAAGCTTTCTTT.

The chain employs TRBV7-9 and TRBJ2-1, with D perhaps TRBD2 (6 bases). The CDR3 loop spans 14 amino acids. The V gene lost 4 bases and the J gene lost 12 bases, with 19 bases spanning the gap. Germline values: CDR1 SEHNR, CDR2 FQNEAQ (reference sequence). The CDR3 sequence: CASSSRDLADTQFF. CDR3 in DNA: TGTGCCAGCAGCTCCCGGGACTTAGCTGATACGCAGTTCTTC.

The DNA of the CDR3 is TGTGCCAGCAGTTTACTACAGGATATGAACACTGAAGCTTTCTTT. Translating gives CASSLLQDMNTEAFF. V and J are TRBV12-3 or TRBV12-4 and TRBJ1-1, with D possibly being TRBD1 (5 bases). The CDR3 has 15 residues. V lost 2 bases and J lost 0, with 10 bases in between.

This clonotype was seen a handful of times. V usage is TRBV28 and J usage is TRBJ2-5; TRBD2 agrees at 10 bases. The last part of the DNA fits TRBJ2-7 better; the J call may be wrong. Germline V gene lookup returns CDR1 MDHEN and CDR2 SYDVKM. This CDR3 contains 14 residues. CDR3 bases: TGTGCCAGCAGTCCTAGCGGGGGACATTACGAGCAGTACTTC. Translating gives CASSPSGGHYEQYF.

V usage is TRBV20-1 and J usage is TRBJ2-5; D is unresolved. V lost 3 bases and J lost 2, with 16 bases in between. From germline, CDR1 is DFQATT and CDR2 SNEGSKA (reference sequence). This CDR3 contains 15 residues. The CDR3 DNA is TGCAGTGCTAGGGCCGGGTTAGAGACACAAGAGACCCAGTACTTC. Amino acids: CSARAGLETQETQYF.

Only a few counts were recorded for this clonotype. The chain has TRBV20-1 and TRBJ2-1, with a tentative D call TRBD1 (6 bases). Germline values: CDR1 DFQATT, CDR2 SNEGSKA (reference sequence). The CDR3 covers 17 residues. Trimming stripped 0 bases from V and 6 bases from J, with 21 bases between. The CDR3: CSARDGSDRTYFNEQFF. For the CDR3, the DNA is TGCAGTGCTAGAGATGGGTCAGACAGGACCTACTTCAATGAGCAGTTCTTC.